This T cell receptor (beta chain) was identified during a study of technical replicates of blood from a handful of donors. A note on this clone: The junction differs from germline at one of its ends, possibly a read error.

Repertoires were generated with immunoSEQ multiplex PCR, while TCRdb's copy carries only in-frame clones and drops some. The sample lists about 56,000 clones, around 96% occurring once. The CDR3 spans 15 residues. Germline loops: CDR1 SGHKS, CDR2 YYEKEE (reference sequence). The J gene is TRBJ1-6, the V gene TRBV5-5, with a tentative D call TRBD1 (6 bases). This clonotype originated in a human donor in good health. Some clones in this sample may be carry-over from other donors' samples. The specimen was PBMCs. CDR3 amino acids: CASSLDTGFVLGNYF. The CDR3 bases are TGTGCCAGCAGCTTGGATACAGGGTTTGTACTTGGAAACTACTTT.